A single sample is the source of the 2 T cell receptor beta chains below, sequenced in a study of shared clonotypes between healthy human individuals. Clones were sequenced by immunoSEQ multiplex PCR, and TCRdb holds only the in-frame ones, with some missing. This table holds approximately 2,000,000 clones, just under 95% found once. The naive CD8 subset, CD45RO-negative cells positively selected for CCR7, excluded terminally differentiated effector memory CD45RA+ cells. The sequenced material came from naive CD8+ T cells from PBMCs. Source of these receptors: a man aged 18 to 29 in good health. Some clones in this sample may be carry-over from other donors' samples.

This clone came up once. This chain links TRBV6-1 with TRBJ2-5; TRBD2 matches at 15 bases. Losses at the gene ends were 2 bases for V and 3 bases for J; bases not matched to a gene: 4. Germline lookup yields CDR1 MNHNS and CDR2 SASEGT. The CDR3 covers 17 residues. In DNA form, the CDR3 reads TGTGCCAGCAGTGAATCAAGGACTAGCGGGAGGGAAGAGACCCAGTACTTC. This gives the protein CASSESRTSGREETQYF.

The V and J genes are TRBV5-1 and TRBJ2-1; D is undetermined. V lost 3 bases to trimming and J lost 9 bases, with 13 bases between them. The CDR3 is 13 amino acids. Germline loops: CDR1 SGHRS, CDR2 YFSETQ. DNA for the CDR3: TGCGCCAGCAGCTCCCTGGATGCTGGTGAGCAGTTCTTC. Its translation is CASSSLDAGEQFF.